This T cell receptor (beta chain) comes out of a study of blood T cell repertoires in COVID-19. Study-wide background: Sites across the United States, Italy and Spain contributed samples from acute and convalescent COVID-19. In each case, the material was cDNA or gDNA derived from T cells, B-cell-depleted T cells, or PBMCs.

The CDR3 spans 18 residues. Per germline, CDR1 SGHTS and CDR2 YDEGEE. V lost 6 bases, J lost 1 base, and 23 bases lay in between. Authors' methods: Amplified reference gene primers provided the basis for estimating nucleated cell counts. TCRdb's table, derived via immunoSEQ multiplex PCR, lists solely in-frame clones and lacks some. The D gene and trimming were derived from the DNA, and the V and J assignments and clone size from that table. This table holds just under 350,000 clones, about 93% found once. The TCR sequence derives from a young woman who had recovered from COVID-19. The chain has TRBV5-8 and TRBJ2-1; weak D call: TRBD1 (6 bases). The sample comprised peripheral blood. The CDR3, as DNA: TGTGCCAGCACCCCCATGGGGGCAGATGAAAGGTCCTACAATGAGCAGTTCTTC. Translating gives CASTPMGADERSYNEQFF.